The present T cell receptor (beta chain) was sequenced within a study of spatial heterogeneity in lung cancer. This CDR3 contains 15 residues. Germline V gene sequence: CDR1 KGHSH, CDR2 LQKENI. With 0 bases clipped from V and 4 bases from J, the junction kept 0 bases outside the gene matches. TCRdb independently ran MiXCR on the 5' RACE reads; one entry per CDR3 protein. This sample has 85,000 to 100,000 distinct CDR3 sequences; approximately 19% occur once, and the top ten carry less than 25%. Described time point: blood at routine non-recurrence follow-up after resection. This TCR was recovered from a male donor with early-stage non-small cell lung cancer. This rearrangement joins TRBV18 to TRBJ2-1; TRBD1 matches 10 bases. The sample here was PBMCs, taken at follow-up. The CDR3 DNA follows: TGTGCCAGCTCACCACCGGGACAGGGGTACAATGAGCAGTTCTTC. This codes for CASSPPGQGYNEQFF.